The rows below give T cell receptor beta chains drawn from one sample of a study of T cell responses to AZD1222 COVID-19 vaccine. Data came from immunoSEQ multiplex PCR; TCRdb stores just in-frame clones and leaves some out. This sample yields roughly 100,000 clones, of which 70% to 90% are seen a single time; about 1.5% belongs to the top ten. The source was peripheral blood, collected on day 0 of AZD1222 vaccination. The receptors were sampled from an adult in good health. The CDR3 runs from the conserved cysteine through the conserved F or W. A D gene is named only where the DNA matches it firmly. Clone size, where shown, is once, few, many, or a class for clones that have expanded.

TGTGCCAGCAGCGAGACTAGCAGCACCGGGGAGCTGTTTTTT CASSETSSTGELFF TRBJ2-2 TRBV9 TRBD2 once
TGTGCCAGCAGTTTAGAGGGACAGGGGGCGCCTAATTCACCCCTCCACTTT CASSLEGQGAPNSPLHF TRBJ1-6 TRBV27 TRBD1 NA
TGTGCCAGCAGCCCGACAGCGTTATACACCATATATTTT CASSPTALYTIYF TRBJ1-3 TRBV28 NA NA
TGTGCCTGGAGTCCCTCGGGGGGCAAAGGCTACACCTTC CAWSPSGGKGYTF TRBJ1-2 TRBV30 NA NA
TGTGCCAGCAGCTTCAGGCCAACTAATGAAAAACTGTTTTTT CASSFRPTNEKLFF TRBJ1-4 TRBV11-2 NA NA
TGTGCCAGCTCACCACAAGCCAGTGGGAATCAGCCCCAGCATTTT CASSPQASGNQPQHF TRBJ1-5 TRBV18 NA NA
TGTGCCAGCGCCGGGACAGGGCAGACTTCTCAGCCCCAGCATTTT CASAGTGQTSQPQHF TRBJ1-5 TRBV6-6 TRBD1 NA
TGTGCCAGCAGCGTCCGACAGGGTACGTCCGGGGAGCTGTTTTTT CASSVRQGTSGELFF TRBJ2-2 TRBV9 TRBD1 once
TGTGCCAGCAGTTTAAGGGCGGCCGCTGACCCTCTAGATGGCTACACCTTC CASSLRAAADPLDGYTF TRBJ1-2 TRBV28 NA NA
TGTGCCAGCAGCACCTCGGGGGAAACTAATGAAAAACTGTTTTTT CASSTSGETNEKLFF TRBJ1-4 TRBV5-4 NA NA
TGTGCCAGCAGCCAAGAGAGGACAGGATGGGAGACCCAGTACTTC CASSQERTGWETQYF TRBJ2-5 TRBV14 TRBD1 NA
TGCGCCAGCAGAAAGGACCCAGCGCTTGCAACTAATGAAAAACTGTTTTTT CASRKDPALATNEKLFF TRBJ1-4 TRBV5-1 NA NA
TGTGCCAGCAGTGGGTCAGGGAGATTTTCACCCCTCCACTTT CASSGSGRFSPLHF TRBJ1-6 TRBV27 NA NA
TGCAGTGCTAGTGGCGGTATCGTCCACGAGCAGTACTTC CSASGGIVHEQYF TRBJ2-7 TRBV20-1 NA NA
TGTGCCAGCTCATCGACTAGCGTTGGGATGGGGGAGCAGTACTTC CASSSTSVGMGEQYF TRBJ2-7 TRBV18 TRBD2 NA
TGTGCCAGCAGCTCTCACTATGGCTACACCTTC CASSSHYGYTF TRBJ1-2 TRBV11-2 NA NA
TGTGCCAGCAGTGAGACCCCCCGCGACTATGGCTACACCTTC CASSETPRDYGYTF TRBJ1-2 TRBV6-1 NA NA
TGTGCCAGCAGCCGACAGGGGGCTTTCCACGAGCAGTACTTC CASSRQGAFHEQYF TRBJ2-7 TRBV28 TRBD1 NA
TGTGCCAGTAGTATAGGGAAAGGCTTGGTATACGAGCAGTACTTC CASSIGKGLVYEQYF TRBJ2-7 TRBV19 NA NA
TGTGCCAGCAGCGTCTCCGGGACTACCGGGGAGCTGTTTTTT CASSVSGTTGELFF TRBJ2-2 TRBV11-3 NA NA
TGTGCCAGCAGGAGACAGTCTGAAGCTTTCTTT CASRRQSEAFF TRBJ1-1 TRBV27 NA NA
TGTGCCAGCAGCCCCGGGACAGGGTTCTACGAGCAGTACTTC CASSPGTGFYEQYF TRBJ2-7 TRBV3-1/TRBV3-2 TRBD1 once
TGTGCCAGCAGTACGGGGGCAATTAATGAAAAACTGTTTTTT CASSTGAINEKLFF TRBJ1-4 TRBV6-5 NA NA
TGCGCCAGCAGCCAAGGGACAAACTCCTACAATGAGCAGTTCTTC CASSQGTNSYNEQFF TRBJ2-1 TRBV4-3 NA NA
TGCAGCGTTGGAACTAGCGGGAGCGCCGGGGAGCTGTTTTTT CSVGTSGSAGELFF TRBJ2-2 TRBV29-1 TRBD2 NA
TGTGCCATCGACATTCAGTACTTC CAIDIQYF TRBJ2-4 TRBV9 NA NA
TGCGCCAGCAGCCTAAGCCCAGGGGGGATCTTCGGAAACACCATATATTTT CASSLSPGGIFGNTIYF TRBJ1-3 TRBV4-3 TRBD1 NA
TGTGCCAGCAGCCAGGGACTCAGGGCGAGGAATGAGCAGTTCTTC CASSQGLRARNEQFF TRBJ2-1 TRBV7-6 NA NA
TGCGCCAGCAGCCTCCGGGACAGGGGTCCCACCGGGGAGCTGTTTTTT CASSLRDRGPTGELFF TRBJ2-2 TRBV4-1 TRBD1 NA
TGTGCCAGCTCACCACTTCAGCATACTAATGAAAAACTGTTTTTT CASSPLQHTNEKLFF TRBJ1-4 TRBV18 NA NA
TGTGCCACACGGTCGAGCTCCTACAATGAGCAGTTCTTC CATRSSSYNEQFF TRBJ2-1 TRBV6-4 NA NA
TGTGCCAGCAGCTTAGGTGGCAGAATATATGGCTACACCTTC CASSLGGRIYGYTF TRBJ1-2 TRBV11-2 NA NA
TGTGCCAGCAGTCTCCCGGGGGCCTACGAGCAGTACTTC CASSLPGAYEQYF TRBJ2-7 TRBV27 NA NA
TGTGCCAGCAGCCTGACAGGGGACTATGTGGGCTACACCTTC CASSLTGDYVGYTF TRBJ1-2 TRBV6-2/TRBV6-3 TRBD1 once
TGTGCCAGCATCGAACACAGGGCGGGGTTCACTGAAGCTTTCTTT CASIEHRAGFTEAFF TRBJ1-1 TRBV2 NA NA
TGTGCCAGCAGCTTAGAACAGGGCTTCAATGAAAAACTGTTTTTT CASSLEQGFNEKLFF TRBJ1-4 TRBV5-4 NA few
TGTGCCAGCAGCGTAGTTCCCGGACCGGGAGGTGGCTACACCTTC CASSVVPGPGGGYTF TRBJ1-2 TRBV9 NA NA
TGTGCCAGCAGTTTCTACCCCGGGGGGGGCGTCATTCCTGAAGCTTTCTTT CASSFYPGGGVIPEAFF TRBJ1-1 TRBV27 NA NA
TGTGCCAGCAGCTTTCTTTTAGGGCGGACCACTGAAGCTTTCTTT CASSFLLGRTTEAFF TRBJ1-1 TRBV11-3 NA NA
TGTGCCAGTAAGTTCCCAGTGGGCAATCAGCCCCAGCATTTT CASKFPVGNQPQHF TRBJ1-5 TRBV19 NA few
TGTGCCAGCAGTCGTAATCGCAATGAGCAGTTCTTC CASSRNRNEQFF TRBJ2-1 TRBV28 NA NA